This TCR beta chain appears in the sequencing data of a study of human thymus T cells. Resections obtained during corrective heart surgery supplied the thymus tissue. Infants served as donors; they were healthy and Finnish and were having corrective surgery for congenital heart defects. The trim removed 0 bases at V and 5 bases at J, leaving 9 bases unmatched. Germline V gene sequence: CDR1 LGHNA, CDR2 YNFKEQ. This CDR3 is 16 amino acids long. Findings and caveats of the study: In thymic and blood repertoires alike, V and J usage looked biased. The related literature has documented a marked overlap of thymic repertoires among unrelated individuals.

The repertoire was sequenced with immunoSEQ multiplex PCR; TCRdb's copy has only in-frame clones and lacks some. The sample comprises about 130,000 clones, about 94% of which are singletons, and 0.02% to 0.03% rests with the top ten. Details on this clone: The antigen is unknown.

This receptor was taken from a boy less than two years old with a congenital heart defect but otherwise immunologically healthy. V is TRBV4-2 and J is TRBJ1-2, with TRBD1 matching 7 bases. The sequencing input was thymus tissue. The CDR3 DNA is TGTGCCAGCAGCCAAGATAACCCAGGGGGGATATATGGCTACACCTTC. This sequence encodes CASSQDNPGGIYGYTF.